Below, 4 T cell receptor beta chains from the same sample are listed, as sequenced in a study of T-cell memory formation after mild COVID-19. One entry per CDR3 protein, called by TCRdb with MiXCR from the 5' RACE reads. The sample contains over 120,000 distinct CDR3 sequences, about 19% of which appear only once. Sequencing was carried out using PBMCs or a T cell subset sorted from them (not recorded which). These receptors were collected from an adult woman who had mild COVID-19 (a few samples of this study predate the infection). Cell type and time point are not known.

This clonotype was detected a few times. The CDR3 DNA reads TGCGCCAGCAGCTTGGCACGGTTGGAGGACGAGCAGTACTTC. It specifies CASSLARLEDEQYF. V usage is TRBV5-1 and J usage is TRBJ2-7; tentative D call: TRBD2 (5 bases). This CDR3 contains 14 residues. The germline V and J ends were trimmed by 0 bases and 5 bases, with 12 bases remaining between them. Looked up from germline, CDR1 is SGHRS and CDR2 is YFSETQ. Complete variable domain (other parts from reference TRBV5-1 and TRBJ2-7): KAGVTQTPRYLIKTRGQQVTLSCSPISGHRSVSWYQQTPGQGLQFLFEYFSETQRNKGNFPGRFSGRQFSNSRSEMNVSTLELGDSALYLCASSLARLEDEQYFGPGTRLTVT.

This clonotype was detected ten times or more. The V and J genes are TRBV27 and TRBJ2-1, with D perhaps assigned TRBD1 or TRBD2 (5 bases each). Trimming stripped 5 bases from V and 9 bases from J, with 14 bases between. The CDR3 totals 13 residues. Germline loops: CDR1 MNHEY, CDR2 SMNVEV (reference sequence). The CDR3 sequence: CASSLRPGTEQFF. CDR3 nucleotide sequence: TGTGCCAGCAGTCTCCGGCCTGGGACTGAGCAGTTCTTC.

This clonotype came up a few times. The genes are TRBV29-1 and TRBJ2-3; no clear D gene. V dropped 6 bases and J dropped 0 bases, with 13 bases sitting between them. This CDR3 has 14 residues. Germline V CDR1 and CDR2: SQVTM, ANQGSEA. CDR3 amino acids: CSVRNSYSTDTQYF. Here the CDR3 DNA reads TGCAGCGTCCGCAACAGCTATAGCACAGATACGCAGTATTTT.

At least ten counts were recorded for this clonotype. The CDR3 spells CASSLFGSLAGPNEQFF. The CDR3 nucleotides read TGTGCCAGCAGCTTATTCGGCTCACTAGCGGGACCAAATGAGCAGTTCTTC. The chain joins TRBV7-9 to TRBJ2-1; TRBD2 matches 10 bases. The CDR3 has 17 residues. V lost 2 bases, J lost 7 bases, and 11 bases stayed unmatched. Germline V gene sequence: CDR1 SEHNR, CDR2 FQNEAQ (reference sequence).